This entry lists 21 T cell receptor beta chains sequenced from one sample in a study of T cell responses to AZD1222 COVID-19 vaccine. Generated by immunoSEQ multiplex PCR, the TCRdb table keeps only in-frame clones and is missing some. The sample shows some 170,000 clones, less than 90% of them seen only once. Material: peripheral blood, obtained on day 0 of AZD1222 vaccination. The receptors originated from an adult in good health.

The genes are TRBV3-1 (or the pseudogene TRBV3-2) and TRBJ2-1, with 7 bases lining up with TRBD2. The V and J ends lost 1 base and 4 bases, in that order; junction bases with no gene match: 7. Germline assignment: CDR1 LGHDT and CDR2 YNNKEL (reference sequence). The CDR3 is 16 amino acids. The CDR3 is CASSQVAGESYNEQFF. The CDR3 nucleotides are TGTGCCAGCAGCCAAGTCGCGGGAGAATCGTACAATGAGCAGTTCTTC.

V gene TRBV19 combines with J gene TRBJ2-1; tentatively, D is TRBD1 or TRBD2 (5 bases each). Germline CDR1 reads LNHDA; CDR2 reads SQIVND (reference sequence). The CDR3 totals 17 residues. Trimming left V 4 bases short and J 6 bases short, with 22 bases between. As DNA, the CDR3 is TGTGCCAGTAGTAGTGAGTTGAGGGGTCGCCGCCGCAATGAGCAGTTCTTC. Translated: CASSSELRGRRRNEQFF.

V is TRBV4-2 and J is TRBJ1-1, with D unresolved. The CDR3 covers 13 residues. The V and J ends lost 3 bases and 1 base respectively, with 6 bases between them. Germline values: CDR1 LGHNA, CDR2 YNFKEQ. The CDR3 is CASSQRKNTEAFF. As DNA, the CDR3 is TGTGCCAGCAGCCAGAGGAAGAACACTGAAGCTTTCTTT.

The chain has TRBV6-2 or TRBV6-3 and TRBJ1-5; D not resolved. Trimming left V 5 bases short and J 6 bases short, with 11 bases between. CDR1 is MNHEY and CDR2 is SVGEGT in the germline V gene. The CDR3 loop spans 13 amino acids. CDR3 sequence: CASSGERVQPQHF. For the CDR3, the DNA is TGTGCCAGCAGTGGGGAAAGGGTTCAGCCCCAGCATTTT.

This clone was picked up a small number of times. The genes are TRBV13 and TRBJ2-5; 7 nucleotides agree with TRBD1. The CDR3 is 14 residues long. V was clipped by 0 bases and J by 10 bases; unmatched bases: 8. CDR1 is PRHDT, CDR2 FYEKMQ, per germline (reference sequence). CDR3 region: CASSLGTRGLGQYF. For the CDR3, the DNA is TGTGCCAGCAGCTTAGGGACCAGGGGGTTGGGCCAGTACTTC. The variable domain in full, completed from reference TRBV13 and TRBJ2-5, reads AAGVIQSPRHLIKEKRETATLKCYPIPRHDTVYWYQQGPGQDPQFLISFYEKMQSDKGSIPDRFSAQQFSDYHSELNMSSLELGDSALYFCASSLGTRGLGQYFGPGTRLLVL.

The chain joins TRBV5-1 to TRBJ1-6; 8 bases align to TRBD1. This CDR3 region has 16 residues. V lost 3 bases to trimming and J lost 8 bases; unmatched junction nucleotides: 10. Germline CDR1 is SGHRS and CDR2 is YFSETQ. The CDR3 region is CASSSLDRGRDSPLHF. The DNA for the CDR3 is TGCGCCAGCAGCTCCCTCGACAGGGGTAGGGATTCACCCCTCCACTTT.

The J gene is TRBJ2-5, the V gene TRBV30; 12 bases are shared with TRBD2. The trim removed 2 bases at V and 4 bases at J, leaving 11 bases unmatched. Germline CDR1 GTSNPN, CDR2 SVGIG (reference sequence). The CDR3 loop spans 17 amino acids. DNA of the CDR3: TGTGCCTGGAGTTTTTCTAGCGGGAGGGCCTTCAGAGAGACCCAGTACTTC. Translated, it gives CAWSFSSGRAFRETQYF.

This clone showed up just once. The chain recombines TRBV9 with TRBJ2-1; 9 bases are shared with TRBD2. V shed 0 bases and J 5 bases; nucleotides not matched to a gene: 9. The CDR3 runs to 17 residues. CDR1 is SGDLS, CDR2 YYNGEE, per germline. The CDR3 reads CASSVAGGRAPDNEQFF. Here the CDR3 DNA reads TGTGCCAGCAGCGTAGCTGGCGGGAGGGCCCCCGACAATGAGCAGTTCTTC.

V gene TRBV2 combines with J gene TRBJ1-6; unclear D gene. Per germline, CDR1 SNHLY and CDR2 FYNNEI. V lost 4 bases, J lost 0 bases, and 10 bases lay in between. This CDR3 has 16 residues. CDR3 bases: TGTGCCAGCAGTGCCGGCGGGAGCTCCTATAATTCACCCCTCCACTTT. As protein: CASSAGGSSYNSPLHF.

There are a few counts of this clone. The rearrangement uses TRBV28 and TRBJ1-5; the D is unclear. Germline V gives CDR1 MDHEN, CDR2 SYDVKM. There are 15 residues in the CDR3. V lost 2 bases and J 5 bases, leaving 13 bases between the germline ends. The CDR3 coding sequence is TGTGCCAGCAGTTTAGGTGGGAGAGATCATCAGCCCCAGCATTTT. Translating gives CASSLGGRDHQPQHF.

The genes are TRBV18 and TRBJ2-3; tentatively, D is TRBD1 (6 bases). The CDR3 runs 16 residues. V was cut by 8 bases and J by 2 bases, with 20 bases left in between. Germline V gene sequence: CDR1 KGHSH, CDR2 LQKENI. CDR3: CASNPGAGRSTDTQYF. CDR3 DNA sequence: TGTGCCAGCAACCCAGGGGCAGGGAGATCCACAGATACGCAGTATTTT.

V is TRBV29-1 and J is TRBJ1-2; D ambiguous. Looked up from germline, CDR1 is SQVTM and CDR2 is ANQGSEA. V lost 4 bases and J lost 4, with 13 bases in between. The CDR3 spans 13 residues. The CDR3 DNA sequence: TGCAGCGTTGTCGACGGGAGACTCTATGGCTACACCTTC. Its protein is CSVVDGRLYGYTF.

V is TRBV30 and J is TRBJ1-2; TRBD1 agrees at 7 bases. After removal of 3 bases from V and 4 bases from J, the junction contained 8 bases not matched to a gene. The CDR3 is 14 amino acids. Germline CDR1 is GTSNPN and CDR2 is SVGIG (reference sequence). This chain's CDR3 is CAWRREGAFYGYTF. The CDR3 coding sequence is TGTGCCTGGAGGAGGGAGGGGGCATTCTATGGCTACACCTTC.

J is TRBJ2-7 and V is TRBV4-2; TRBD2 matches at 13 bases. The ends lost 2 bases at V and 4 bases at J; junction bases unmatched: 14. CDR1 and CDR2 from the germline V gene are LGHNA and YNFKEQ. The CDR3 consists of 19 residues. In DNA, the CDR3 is TGTGCCAGCAGCCAACAGACGCTCCGCGGGACTAGCGGGACATACGAGCAGTACTTC. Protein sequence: CASSQQTLRGTSGTYEQYF.

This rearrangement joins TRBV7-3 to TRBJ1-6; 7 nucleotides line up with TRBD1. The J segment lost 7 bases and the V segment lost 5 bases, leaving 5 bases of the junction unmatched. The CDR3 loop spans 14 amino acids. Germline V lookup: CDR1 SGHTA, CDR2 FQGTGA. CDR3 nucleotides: TGTGCCAGCAGCGCCGCAGGGGGGAATTCACCCCTCCACTTT. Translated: CASSAAGGNSPLHF.

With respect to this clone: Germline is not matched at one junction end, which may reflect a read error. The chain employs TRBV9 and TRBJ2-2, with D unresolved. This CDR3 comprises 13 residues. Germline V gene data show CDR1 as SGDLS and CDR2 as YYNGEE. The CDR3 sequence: CASSVENAGELFF. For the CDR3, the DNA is TGTGCCAGCAGCGTAGAGAACGCCGGGGAGCTGTTTTTT.

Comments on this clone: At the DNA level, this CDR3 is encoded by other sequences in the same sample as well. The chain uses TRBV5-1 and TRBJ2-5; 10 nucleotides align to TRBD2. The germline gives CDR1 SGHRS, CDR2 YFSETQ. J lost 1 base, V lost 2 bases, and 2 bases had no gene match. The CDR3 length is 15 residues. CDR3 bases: TGCGCCAGCAGCTTTGTAGCGGGGGGCCAAGAGACCCAGTACTTC. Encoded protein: CASSFVAGGQETQYF. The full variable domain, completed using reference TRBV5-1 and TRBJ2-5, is KAGVTQTPRYLIKTRGQQVTLSCSPISGHRSVSWYQQTPGQGLQFLFEYFSETQRNKGNFPGRFSGRQFSNSRSEMNVSTLELGDSALYLCASSFVAGGQETQYFGPGTRLLVL.

The CDR3 sequence is CASSSMAGWERGKLFF. Here the CDR3 DNA reads TGTGCCAGCAGTTCTATGGCAGGGTGGGAACGAGGAAAACTGTTTTTT. This chain joins TRBV13 and TRBJ1-4; possibly TRBD1 for D (5 bases). V was shortened by 6 bases and J by 10 bases, with 24 bases between the two germline ends. The CDR3 length is 16 residues. Germline V CDR1 and CDR2: PRHDT, FYEKMQ (reference sequence). Supplemented by reference TRBV13 and TRBJ1-4, the full variable domain reads AAGVIQSPRHLIKEKRETATLKCYPIPRHDTVYWYQQGPGQDPQFLISFYEKMQSDKGSIPDRFSAQQFSDYHSELNMSSLELGDSALYFCASSSMAGWERGKLFFGSGTQLSVL.

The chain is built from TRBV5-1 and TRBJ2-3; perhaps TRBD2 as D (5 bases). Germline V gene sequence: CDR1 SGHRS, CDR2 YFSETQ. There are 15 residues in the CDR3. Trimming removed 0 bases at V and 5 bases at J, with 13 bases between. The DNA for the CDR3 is TGCGCCAGCAGCTTGGGGGAGAAGTCGGGAGATACGCAGTATTTT. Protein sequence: CASSLGEKSGDTQYF.

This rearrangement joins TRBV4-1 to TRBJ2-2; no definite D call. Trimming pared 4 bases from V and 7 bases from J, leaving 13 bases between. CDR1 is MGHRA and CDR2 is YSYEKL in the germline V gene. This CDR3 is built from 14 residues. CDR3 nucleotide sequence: TGCGCCAGCAGCCCAAACGGACCTCGCGGGGAGCTGTTTTTT. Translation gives CASSPNGPRGELFF.

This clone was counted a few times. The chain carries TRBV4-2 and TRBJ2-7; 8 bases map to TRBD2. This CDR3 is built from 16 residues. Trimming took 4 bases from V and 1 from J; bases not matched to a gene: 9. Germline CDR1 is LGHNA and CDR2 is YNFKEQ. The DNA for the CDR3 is TGTGCCAGCAGCCCCCATGGGGTAGCGGGGTCCTACGAGCAGTACGTC. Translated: CASSPHGVAGSYEQYV.